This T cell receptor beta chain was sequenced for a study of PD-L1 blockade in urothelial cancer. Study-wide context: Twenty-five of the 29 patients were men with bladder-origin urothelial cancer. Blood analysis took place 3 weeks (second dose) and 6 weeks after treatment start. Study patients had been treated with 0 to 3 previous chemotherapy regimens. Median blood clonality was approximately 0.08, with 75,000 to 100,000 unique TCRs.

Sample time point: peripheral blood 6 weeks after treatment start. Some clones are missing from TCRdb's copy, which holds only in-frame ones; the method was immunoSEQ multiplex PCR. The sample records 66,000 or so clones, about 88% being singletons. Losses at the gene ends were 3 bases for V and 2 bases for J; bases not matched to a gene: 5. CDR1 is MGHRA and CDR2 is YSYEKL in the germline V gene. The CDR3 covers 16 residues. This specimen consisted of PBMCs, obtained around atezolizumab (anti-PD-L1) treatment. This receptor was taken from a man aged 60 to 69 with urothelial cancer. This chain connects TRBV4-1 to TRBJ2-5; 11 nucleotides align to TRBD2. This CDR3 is CASSHPPSGRQETQYF. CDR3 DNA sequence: TGCGCCAGCAGCCACCCACCTAGCGGGAGGCAAGAGACCCAGTACTTC.